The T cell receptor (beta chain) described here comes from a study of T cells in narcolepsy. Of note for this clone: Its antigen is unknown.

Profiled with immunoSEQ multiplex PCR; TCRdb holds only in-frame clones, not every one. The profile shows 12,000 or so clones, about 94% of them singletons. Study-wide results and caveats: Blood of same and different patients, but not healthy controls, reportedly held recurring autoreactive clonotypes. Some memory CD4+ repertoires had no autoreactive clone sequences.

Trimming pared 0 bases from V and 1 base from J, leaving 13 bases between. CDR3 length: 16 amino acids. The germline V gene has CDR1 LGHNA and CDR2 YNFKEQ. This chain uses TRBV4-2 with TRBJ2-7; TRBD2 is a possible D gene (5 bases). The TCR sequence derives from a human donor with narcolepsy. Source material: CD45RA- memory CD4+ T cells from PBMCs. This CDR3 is CASSQDEGKSSYEQYF. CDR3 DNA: TGTGCCAGCAGCCAAGATGAGGGAAAAAGTTCCTACGAGCAGTACTTC.